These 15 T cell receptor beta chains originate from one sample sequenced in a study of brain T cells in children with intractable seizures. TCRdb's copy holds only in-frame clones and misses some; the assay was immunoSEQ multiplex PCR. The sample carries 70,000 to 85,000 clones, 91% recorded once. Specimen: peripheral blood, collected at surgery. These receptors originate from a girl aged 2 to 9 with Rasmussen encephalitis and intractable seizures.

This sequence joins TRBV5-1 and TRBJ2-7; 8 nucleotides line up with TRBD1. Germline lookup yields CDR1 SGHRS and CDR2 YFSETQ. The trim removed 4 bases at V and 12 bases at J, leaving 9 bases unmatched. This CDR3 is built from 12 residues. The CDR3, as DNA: TGCGCCAGCAGCCCCGGGACAGGAAAACGGTACTTC. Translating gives CASSPGTGKRYF.

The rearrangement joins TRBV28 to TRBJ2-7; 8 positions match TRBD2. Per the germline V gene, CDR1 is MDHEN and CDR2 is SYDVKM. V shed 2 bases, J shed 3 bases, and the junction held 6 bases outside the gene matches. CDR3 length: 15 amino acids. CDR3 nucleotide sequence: TGTGCCAGCAGTTTAAGAGCGGGGGTTCTCTACGAGCAGTACTTC. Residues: CASSLRAGVLYEQYF. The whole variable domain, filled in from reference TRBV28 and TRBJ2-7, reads DVKVTQSSRYLVKRTGEKVFLECVQDMDHENMFWYRQDPGLGLRLIYFSYDVKMKEKGDIPEGYSVSREKKERFSLILESASTNQTSMYLCASSLRAGVLYEQYFGPGTRLTVT.

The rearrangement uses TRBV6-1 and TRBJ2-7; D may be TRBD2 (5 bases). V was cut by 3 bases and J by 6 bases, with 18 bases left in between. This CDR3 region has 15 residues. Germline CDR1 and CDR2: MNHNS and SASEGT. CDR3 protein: CASSEGLQAAGEQYF. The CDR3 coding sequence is TGTGCCAGCAGTGAGGGCCTGCAGGCGGCGGGCGAGCAGTACTTC.

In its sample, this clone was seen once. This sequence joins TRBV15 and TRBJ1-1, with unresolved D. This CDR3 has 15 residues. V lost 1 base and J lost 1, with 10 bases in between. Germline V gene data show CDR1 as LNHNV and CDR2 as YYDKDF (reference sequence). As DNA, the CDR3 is TGTGCCACCAGCAGAGGGTACGGGGAGAACACTGAAGCTTTCTTT. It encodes CATSRGYGENTEAFF.

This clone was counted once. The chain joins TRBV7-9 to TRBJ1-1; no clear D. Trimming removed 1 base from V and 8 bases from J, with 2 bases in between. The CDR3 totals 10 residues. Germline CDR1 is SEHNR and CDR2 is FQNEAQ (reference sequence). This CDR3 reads CASSLEEAFF. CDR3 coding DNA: TGTGCCAGCAGCTTAGAGGAAGCTTTCTTT.

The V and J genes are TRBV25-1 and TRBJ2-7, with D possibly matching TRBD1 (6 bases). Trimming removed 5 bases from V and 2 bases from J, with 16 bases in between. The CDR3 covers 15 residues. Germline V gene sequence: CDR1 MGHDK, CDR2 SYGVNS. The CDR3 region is CASSSLFGQTYEQYF. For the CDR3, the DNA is TGTGCCAGCAGTAGCCTATTCGGACAGACCTACGAGCAGTACTTC.

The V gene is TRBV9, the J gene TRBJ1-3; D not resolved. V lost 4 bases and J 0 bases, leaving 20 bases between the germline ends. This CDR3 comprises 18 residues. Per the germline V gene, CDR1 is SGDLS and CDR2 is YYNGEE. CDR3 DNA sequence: TGTGCCAGCAGCCCCAGAGGGCTATCCCTCGGCTCTGGAAACACCATATATTTT. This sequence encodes CASSPRGLSLGSGNTIYF.

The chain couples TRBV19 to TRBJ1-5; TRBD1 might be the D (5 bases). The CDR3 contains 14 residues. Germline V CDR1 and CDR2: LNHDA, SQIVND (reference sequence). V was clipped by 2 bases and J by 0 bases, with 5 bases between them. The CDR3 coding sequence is TGTGCCAGTAGTATACAGGGTAGCAATCAGCCCCAGCATTTT. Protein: CASSIQGSNQPQHF.

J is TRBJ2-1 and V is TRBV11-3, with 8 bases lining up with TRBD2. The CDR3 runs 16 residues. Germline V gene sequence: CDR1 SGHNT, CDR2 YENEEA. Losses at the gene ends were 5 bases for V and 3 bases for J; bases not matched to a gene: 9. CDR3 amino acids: CASSPPVSGSYNEQFF. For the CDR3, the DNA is TGTGCCAGCAGCCCACCCGTCAGCGGGAGCTACAATGAGCAGTTCTTC.

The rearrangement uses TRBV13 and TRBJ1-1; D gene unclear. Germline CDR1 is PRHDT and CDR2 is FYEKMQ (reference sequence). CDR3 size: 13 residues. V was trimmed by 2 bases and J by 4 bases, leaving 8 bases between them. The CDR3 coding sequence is TGTGCCAGCAGCTTATTCGGCAGCACTGAAGCTTTCTTT. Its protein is CASSLFGSTEAFF.

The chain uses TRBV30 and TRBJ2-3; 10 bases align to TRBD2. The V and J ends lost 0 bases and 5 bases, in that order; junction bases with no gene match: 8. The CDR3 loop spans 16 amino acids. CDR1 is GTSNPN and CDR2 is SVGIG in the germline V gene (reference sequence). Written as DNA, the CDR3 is TGTGCCTGGAGTGTACCCTTTCTAGCGGGAGTAGATACGCAGTATTTT. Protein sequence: CAWSVPFLAGVDTQYF.

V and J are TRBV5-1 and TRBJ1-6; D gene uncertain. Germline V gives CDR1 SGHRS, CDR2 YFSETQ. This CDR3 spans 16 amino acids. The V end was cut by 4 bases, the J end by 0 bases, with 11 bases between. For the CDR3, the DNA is TGCGCCAGCAGCGTCTCGACAAGCTCCTATAATTCACCCCTCCACTTT. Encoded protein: CASSVSTSSYNSPLHF.

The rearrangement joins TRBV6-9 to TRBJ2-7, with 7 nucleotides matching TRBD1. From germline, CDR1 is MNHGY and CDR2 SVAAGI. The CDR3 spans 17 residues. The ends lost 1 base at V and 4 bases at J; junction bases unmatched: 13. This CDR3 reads CASSYYLTRDRDYEQYF. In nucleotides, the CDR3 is TGTGCCAGCAGTTATTACTTAACACGAGACAGGGATTACGAGCAGTACTTC.

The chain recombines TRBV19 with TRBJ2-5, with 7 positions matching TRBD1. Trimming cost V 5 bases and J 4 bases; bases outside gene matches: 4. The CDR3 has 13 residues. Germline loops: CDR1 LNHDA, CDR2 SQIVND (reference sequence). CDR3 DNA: TGTGCCAGTAGTCCACAGGGGCCAGAGACCCAGTACTTC. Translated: CASSPQGPETQYF.

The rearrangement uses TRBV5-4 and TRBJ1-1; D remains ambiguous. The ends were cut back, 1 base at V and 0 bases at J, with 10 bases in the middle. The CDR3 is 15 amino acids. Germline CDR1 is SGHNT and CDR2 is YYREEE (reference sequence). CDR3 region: CASSLQGLLNTEAFF. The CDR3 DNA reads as TGTGCCAGCAGCTTGCAAGGACTATTGAACACTGAAGCTTTCTTT.